The present T cell receptor (beta chain) was sequenced within a study of OX40 agonist ivuxolimab in advanced cancers. The repertoire was sequenced with immunoSEQ multiplex PCR; TCRdb's copy has only in-frame clones and lacks some. Of approximately 60,000 clones listed, 94% are singletons. Study conclusions and caveats: Clonal expansion by week 6 occurred in CD4+ and CD8+ blood T cells (at 0.1 to 3.0 mg/kg). A proportion of nonresponders additionally exhibited low normalized T-cell clonal expansion.

Regarding this clone: Its cognate antigen is unknown.

The germline gives CDR1 MDHEN, CDR2 SYDVKM. The CDR3 spans 20 residues. J was trimmed by 1 base and V by 3 bases; bases with no gene match: 21. This sequence originates from an adult with an advanced solid tumor such as melanoma, head and neck, liver or kidney cancer. V gene TRBV28 combines with J gene TRBJ2-7, with 7 nucleotides matching TRBD2. The sample in question was CD4+ or CD8+ T cells sorted from blood, obtained in a trial of the OX40 agonist ivuxolimab. The CDR3 protein is CASSFNLGRGGSSGSYEQYF. DNA for the CDR3: TGTGCCAGCAGTTTCAATCTCGGACGTGGCGGGAGTAGCGGGTCCTACGAGCAGTACTTC.